Shown below are 10 T cell receptor beta chains from a single sample sequenced in a study of cytomegalovirus exposure and HLA in healthy donors. Generated by immunoSEQ multiplex PCR, the TCRdb table keeps only in-frame clones and is missing some. Of about 84,000 clones listed, approximately 91% are singletons. Sequenced sample: PBMCs. The receptors were sampled from a man in his thirties or forties in good health and CMV-seronegative.

The chain has TRBV5-8 and TRBJ1-4, with a tentative D call TRBD1 (5 bases). This CDR3 has 15 residues. Trimming removed 3 bases at V and 7 bases at J, with 16 bases between. Germline values: CDR1 SGHTS, CDR2 YDEGEE. The CDR3 DNA is TGTGCCAGCAGCTCTCTGACGGGGGTCAGTGAAAAACTGTTTTTT. Translated, it gives CASSSLTGVSEKLFF.

This chain joins TRBV27 and TRBJ1-4, with D possibly TRBD1 on 5 matching bases. V dropped 6 bases and J dropped 3 bases, with 14 bases sitting between them. Germline loops: CDR1 MNHEY, CDR2 SMNVEV (reference sequence). This CDR3 is 15 amino acids long. Here the CDR3 DNA reads TGTGCCAGCAGCCGCGCCAGACAGCCTAATGAAAAACTGTTTTTT. Amino acid sequence: CASSRARQPNEKLFF.

The chain combines TRBV5-1 with TRBJ2-2, with 8 bases identical to TRBD1. The trim removed 0 bases at V and 6 bases at J, leaving 13 bases unmatched. Germline CDR1 SGHRS, CDR2 YFSETQ. The CDR3 runs 18 residues. CDR3 sequence (DNA): TGCGCCAGCAGCTTGGTGGGGTGGCGACAGGGGATCGCCGGGGAGCTGTTTTTT. Encoded protein: CASSLVGWRQGIAGELFF.

The rearrangement links TRBV5-1 to TRBJ2-3; 15 positions match TRBD2. This CDR3 contains 16 residues. The junction had 5 bases not matched to a gene; V was cut back by 4 bases and J by 5 bases. Germline V gene data show CDR1 as SGHRS and CDR2 as YFSETQ. The CDR3 reads CASSPGLAGGVDTQYF. The CDR3 DNA sequence: TGCGCCAGCAGCCCGGGACTAGCGGGGGGAGTAGATACGCAGTATTTT.

A single count supports this clone. V gene TRBV5-6 combines with J gene TRBJ2-5, with TRBD2 identical over 11 bases. This CDR3 has 17 residues. Trimming at V came to 3 bases and at J to 4 bases, leaving 11 bases not matched to a gene. Per the germline V gene, CDR1 is SGHDT and CDR2 is YYEEEE. The CDR3 sequence is CASSSGTSGGKGETQYF. In DNA, the CDR3 is TGTGCCAGCAGCTCAGGGACTAGCGGAGGGAAAGGAGAGACCCAGTACTTC. Together with reference TRBV5-6 and TRBJ2-5, the CDR3 gives the full variable domain: DAGVTQSPTHLIKTRGQQVTLRCSPKSGHDTVSWYQQALGQGPQFIFQYYEEEERQRGNFPDRFSGHQFPNYSSELNVNALLLGDSALYLCASSSGTSGGKGETQYFGPGTRLLVL.

This clone has only one observation. This chain uses TRBV5-4 with TRBJ2-1, with 7 bases identical to TRBD2. The ends lost 4 bases at V and 9 bases at J; junction bases unmatched: 16. The CDR3 is 16 amino acids. Germline loops: CDR1 SGHNT, CDR2 YYREEE (reference sequence). CDR3 in DNA: TGTGCCAGCAGCGAGGGGACTAACGGGCGAAGAGGTGAGCAGTTCTTC. This encodes CASSEGTNGRRGEQFF.

This clone was recorded only once. CDR3 nucleotide sequence: TGTGCCTGGGGGGACAGGGGTGATCAGCCCCAGCATTTT. Protein product: CAWGDRGDQPQHF. The rearrangement uses TRBV30 and TRBJ1-5; 10 bases map to TRBD1. Germline CDR1 and CDR2: GTSNPN and SVGIG (reference sequence). V gave up 5 bases and J gave up 5 bases; unmatched junction bases: 3. The CDR3 has 13 amino acids. Full variable domain (outside the CDR3, taken from reference TRBV30 and TRBJ1-5): SQTIHQWPATLVQPVGSPLSLECTVEGTSNPNLYWYRQAAGRGLQLLFYSVGIGQISSEVPQNLSASRPQDRQFILSSKKLLLSDSGFYLCAWGDRGDQPQHFGDGTRLSIL.

V is TRBV2 and J is TRBJ2-7; D may be TRBD1 (7 bases). This CDR3 is 14 amino acids long. V lost 6 bases and J 2 bases, leaving 14 bases between the germline ends. Germline V gene lookup returns CDR1 SNHLY and CDR2 FYNNEI. The CDR3 DNA reads TGTGCCAGCAGGGGGAGGACAGGTGCCTACGAGCAGTACTTC. It is translated as CASRGRTGAYEQYF. The entire variable domain, with the rest obtained from reference TRBV2 and TRBJ2-7, is as follows: EPEVTQTPSHQVTQMGQEVILRCVPISNHLYFYWYRQILGQKVEFLVSFYNNEISEKSEIFDDQFSVERPDGSNFTLKIRSTKLEDSAMYFCASRGRTGAYEQYFGPGTRLTVT.

CDR3 nucleotides: TGTGCCAGCAGTCCCGGGACAGGGCGGAATCCGAACACCGGGGAGCTGTTTTTT. Translated: CASSPGTGRNPNTGELFF. V is TRBV28 and J is TRBJ2-2, with 9 bases identical to TRBD1. CDR1 is MDHEN and CDR2 is SYDVKM in the germline V gene. The CDR3 runs 18 residues. With 5 bases clipped from V and 0 bases from J, the junction kept 10 bases outside the gene matches. The whole variable domain, filled in from reference TRBV28 and TRBJ2-2, reads DVKVTQSSRYLVKRTGEKVFLECVQDMDHENMFWYRQDPGLGLRLIYFSYDVKMKEKGDIPEGYSVSREKKERFSLILESASTNQTSMYLCASSPGTGRNPNTGELFFGEGSRLTVL.

The chain recombines TRBV28 with TRBJ1-2; TRBD1 aligns across 11 bases. The trim removed 3 bases at V and 4 bases at J, leaving 7 bases unmatched. This CDR3 spans 16 amino acids. CDR1 is MDHEN, CDR2 SYDVKM, per germline. Here the CDR3 DNA reads TGTGCCAGCAGTTTCCCCTGGACAGGGGGCAGCTATGGCTACACCTTC. It is translated as CASSFPWTGGSYGYTF.